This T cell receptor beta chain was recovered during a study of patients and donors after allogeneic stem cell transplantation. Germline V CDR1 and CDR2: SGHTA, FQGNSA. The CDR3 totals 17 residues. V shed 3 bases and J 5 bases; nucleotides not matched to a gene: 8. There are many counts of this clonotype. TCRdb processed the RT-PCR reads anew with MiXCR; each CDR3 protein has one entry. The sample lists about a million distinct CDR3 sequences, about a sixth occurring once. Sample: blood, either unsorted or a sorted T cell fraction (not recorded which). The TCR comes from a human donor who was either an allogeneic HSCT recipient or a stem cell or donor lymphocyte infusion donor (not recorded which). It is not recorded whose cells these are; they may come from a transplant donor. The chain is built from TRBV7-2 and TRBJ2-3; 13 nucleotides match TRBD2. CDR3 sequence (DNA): TGTGCCAGCAGCTTCCCTAGACTAGCGGGGGGAGGAGATACGCAGTATTTT. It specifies CASSFPRLAGGGDTQYF.